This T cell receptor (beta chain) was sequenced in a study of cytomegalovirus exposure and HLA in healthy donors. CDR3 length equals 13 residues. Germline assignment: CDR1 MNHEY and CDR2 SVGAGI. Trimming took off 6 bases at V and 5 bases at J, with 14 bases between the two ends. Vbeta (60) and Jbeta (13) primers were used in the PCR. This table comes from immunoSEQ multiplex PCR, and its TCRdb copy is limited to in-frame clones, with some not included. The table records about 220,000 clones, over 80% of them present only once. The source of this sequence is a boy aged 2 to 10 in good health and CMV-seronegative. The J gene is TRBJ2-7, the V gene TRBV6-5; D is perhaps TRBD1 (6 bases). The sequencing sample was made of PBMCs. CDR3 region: CASSLDRPHEQYF. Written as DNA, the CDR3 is TGTGCCAGCAGCCTCGACAGGCCCCACGAGCAGTACTTC.